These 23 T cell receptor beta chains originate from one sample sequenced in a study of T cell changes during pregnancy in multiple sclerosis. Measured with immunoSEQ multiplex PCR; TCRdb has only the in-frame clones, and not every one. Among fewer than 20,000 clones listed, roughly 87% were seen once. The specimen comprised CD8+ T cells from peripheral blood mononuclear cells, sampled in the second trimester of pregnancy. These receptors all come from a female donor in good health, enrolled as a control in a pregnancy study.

CDR3 region: CASSERDRGPNTEAFF. CDR3 nucleotide sequence: TGCGCCAGCAGTGAGAGGGACAGGGGGCCTAACACTGAAGCTTTCTTT. This sequence joins TRBV10-2 and TRBJ1-1; the match to TRBD1 covers 12 bases. The V segment lost 2 bases and the J segment 2 bases; nucleotides outside the gene matches: 3. The CDR3 runs 16 residues. Germline values: CDR1 WSHSY, CDR2 SAAADI.

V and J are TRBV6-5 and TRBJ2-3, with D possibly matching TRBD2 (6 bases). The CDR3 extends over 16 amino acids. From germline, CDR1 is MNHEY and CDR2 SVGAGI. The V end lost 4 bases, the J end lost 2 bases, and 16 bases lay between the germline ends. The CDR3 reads CASSWSGDLNTDTQYF. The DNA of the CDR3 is TGTGCCAGCAGTTGGTCGGGAGACCTTAACACAGATACGCAGTATTTT.

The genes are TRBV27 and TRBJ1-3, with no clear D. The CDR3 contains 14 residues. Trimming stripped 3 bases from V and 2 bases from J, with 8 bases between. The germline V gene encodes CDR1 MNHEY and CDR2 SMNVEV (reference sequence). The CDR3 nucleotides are TGTGCCAGCAGTTTGAACAAAGCTGGAAACACCATATATTTT. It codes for CASSLNKAGNTIYF.

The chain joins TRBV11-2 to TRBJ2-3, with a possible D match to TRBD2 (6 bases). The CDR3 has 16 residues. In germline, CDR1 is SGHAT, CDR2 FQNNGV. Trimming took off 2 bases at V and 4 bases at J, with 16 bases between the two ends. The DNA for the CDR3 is TGTGCCAGCAGCTTAAACCCTACTAGCTTCCCAGATACGCAGTATTTT. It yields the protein CASSLNPTSFPDTQYF.

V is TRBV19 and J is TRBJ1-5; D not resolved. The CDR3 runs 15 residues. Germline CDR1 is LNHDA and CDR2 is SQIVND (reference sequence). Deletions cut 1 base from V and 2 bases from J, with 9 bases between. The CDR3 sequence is CASSIGGVGNQPQHF. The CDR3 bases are TGTGCCAGTAGTATAGGGGGAGTTGGCAATCAGCCCCAGCATTTT.

CDR3: CASSGTGQNEQFF. The CDR3 nucleotides are TGTGCCAGCAGCGGGACAGGGCAGAATGAGCAGTTCTTC. This chain connects TRBV7-9 to TRBJ2-1, with TRBD1 matching 9 bases. CDR3 length: 13 amino acids. V was clipped by 5 bases and J by 7 bases; unmatched bases: 3. Germline V CDR1 and CDR2: SEHNR, FQNEAQ (reference sequence). The complete variable domain, with remaining parts taken from reference TRBV7-9 and TRBJ2-1, reads DTGVSQNPRHKITKRGQNVTFRCDPISEHNRLYWYRQTLGQGPEFLTYFQNEAQLEKSRLLSDRFSAERPKGSFSTLEIQRTEQGDSAMYLCASSGTGQNEQFFGPGTRLTVL.

The CDR3 DNA reads TGTGCCAGCAGCGACTATCATACCAGCGCAGAGACCCAGTACTTC. Translated, it gives CASSDYHTSAETQYF. V gene TRBV9 combines with J gene TRBJ2-5; no reliable D call. Germline V gene lookup returns CDR1 SGDLS and CDR2 YYNGEE. The ends were cut back, 3 bases at V and 4 bases at J, with 16 bases in the middle. The CDR3 is 15 amino acids.

The CDR3 DNA sequence: TGTGCCAGCAGAGAGCGGGAGGACACAGATACGCAGTATTTT. Amino acid sequence: CASREREDTDTQYF. The chain couples TRBV6-4 to TRBJ2-3, with 9 bases lining up with TRBD2. The CDR3 is made up of 14 amino acids. CDR1 is MRHNA and CDR2 is SNTAGT in the germline V gene. The V and J ends lost 6 bases and 2 bases, in that order; junction bases with no gene match: 3.

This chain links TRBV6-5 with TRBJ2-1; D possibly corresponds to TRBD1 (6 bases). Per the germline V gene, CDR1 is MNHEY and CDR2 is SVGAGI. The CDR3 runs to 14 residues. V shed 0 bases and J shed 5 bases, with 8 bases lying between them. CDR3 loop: CASSYSSGDNEQFF. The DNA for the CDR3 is TGTGCCAGCAGTTACTCGTCAGGGGACAATGAGCAGTTCTTC.

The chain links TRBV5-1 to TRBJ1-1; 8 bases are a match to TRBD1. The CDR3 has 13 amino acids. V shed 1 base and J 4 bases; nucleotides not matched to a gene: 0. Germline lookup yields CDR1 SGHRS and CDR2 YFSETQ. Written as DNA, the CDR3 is TGCGCCAGCAGCTTGACAGGGGGCACTGAAGCTTTCTTT. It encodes CASSLTGGTEAFF.

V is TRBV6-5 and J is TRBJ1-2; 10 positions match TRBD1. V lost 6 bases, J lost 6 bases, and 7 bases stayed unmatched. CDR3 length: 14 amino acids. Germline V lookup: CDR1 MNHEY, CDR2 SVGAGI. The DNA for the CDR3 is TGTGCCAGCAGCCCAGGGACAGGGGCGGATGGCTACACCTTC. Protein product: CASSPGTGADGYTF.

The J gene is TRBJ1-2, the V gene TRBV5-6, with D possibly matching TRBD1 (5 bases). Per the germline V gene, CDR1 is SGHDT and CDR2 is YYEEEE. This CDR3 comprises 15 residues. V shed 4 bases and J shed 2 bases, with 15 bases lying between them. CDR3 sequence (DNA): TGTGCCAGCAGCCAAGGGGCCGGGGGAAACTATGGCTACACCTTC. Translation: CASSQGAGGNYGYTF. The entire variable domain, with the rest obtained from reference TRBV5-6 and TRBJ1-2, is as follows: DAGVTQSPTHLIKTRGQQVTLRCSPKSGHDTVSWYQQALGQGPQFIFQYYEEEERQRGNFPDRFSGHQFPNYSSELNVNALLLGDSALYLCASSQGAGGNYGYTFGSGTRLTVV.

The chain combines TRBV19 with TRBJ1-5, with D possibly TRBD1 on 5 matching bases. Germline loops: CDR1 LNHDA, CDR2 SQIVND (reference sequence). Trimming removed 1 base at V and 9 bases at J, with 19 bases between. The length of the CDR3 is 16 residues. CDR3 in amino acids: CASSIGVRGADLPQHF. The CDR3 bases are TGTGCCAGTAGTATAGGGGTACGCGGGGCTGACTTGCCCCAGCATTTT.

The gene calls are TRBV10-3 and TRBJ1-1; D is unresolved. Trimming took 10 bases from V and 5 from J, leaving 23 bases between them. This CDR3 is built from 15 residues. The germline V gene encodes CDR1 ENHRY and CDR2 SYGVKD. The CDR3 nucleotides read TGTGCCACCCTCGGACGGGAGGAGAGGAAGACTGAAGCTTTCTTT. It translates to CATLGREERKTEAFF.

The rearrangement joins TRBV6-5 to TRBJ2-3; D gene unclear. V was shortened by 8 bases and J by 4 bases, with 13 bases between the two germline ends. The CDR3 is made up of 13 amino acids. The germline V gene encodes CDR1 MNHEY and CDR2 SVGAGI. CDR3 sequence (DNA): TGTGCCAGCGTCCCCCGCAGTTCAGATACGCAGTATTTT. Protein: CASVPRSSDTQYF.

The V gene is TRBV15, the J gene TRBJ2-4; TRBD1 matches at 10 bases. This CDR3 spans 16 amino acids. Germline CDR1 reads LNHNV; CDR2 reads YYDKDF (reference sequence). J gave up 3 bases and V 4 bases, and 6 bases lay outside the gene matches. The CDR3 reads CATSMGTGEVKNIQYF. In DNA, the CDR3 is TGTGCCACCAGCATGGGGACAGGGGAAGTCAAAAACATTCAGTACTTC.

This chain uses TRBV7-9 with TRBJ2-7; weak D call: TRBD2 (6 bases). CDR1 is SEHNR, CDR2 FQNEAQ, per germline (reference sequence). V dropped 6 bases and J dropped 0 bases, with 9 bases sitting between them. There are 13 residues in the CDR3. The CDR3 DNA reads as TGTGCCAGCAGTCCGGGGGACTCCTACGAGCAGTACTTC. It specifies CASSPGDSYEQYF.

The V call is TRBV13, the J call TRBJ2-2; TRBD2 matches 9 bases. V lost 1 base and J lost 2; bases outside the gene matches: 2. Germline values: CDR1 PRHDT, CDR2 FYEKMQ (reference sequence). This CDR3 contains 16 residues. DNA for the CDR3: TGTGCCAGCAGCTTAGCGCTAGCGGGAAACACCGGGGAGCTGTTTTTT. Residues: CASSLALAGNTGELFF.

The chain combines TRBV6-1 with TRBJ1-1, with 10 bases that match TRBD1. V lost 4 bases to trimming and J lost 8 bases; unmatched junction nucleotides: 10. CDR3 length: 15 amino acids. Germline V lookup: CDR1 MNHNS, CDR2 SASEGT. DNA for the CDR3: TGTGCCAGCAGTGCCCCAGGGACAGGGGAGTTCGAAGCTTTCTTT. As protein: CASSAPGTGEFEAFF.

The CDR3 sequence: CASSTPGQGPYGYTF. The CDR3 bases are TGTGCCAGCAGCACACCGGGACAGGGTCCCTATGGCTACACCTTC. V and J are TRBV7-9 and TRBJ1-2; 9 nucleotides line up with TRBD1. The V segment lost 5 bases and the J segment 4 bases; nucleotides outside the gene matches: 8. In germline, CDR1 is SEHNR, CDR2 FQNEAQ (reference sequence). There are 15 residues in the CDR3.

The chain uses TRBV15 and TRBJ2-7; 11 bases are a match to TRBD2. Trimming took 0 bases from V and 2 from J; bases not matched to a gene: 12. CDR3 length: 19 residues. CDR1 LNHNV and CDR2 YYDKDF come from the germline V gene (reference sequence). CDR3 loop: CATSREVTSGRSPTYEQYF. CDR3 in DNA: TGTGCCACCAGCAGAGAGGTTACTAGCGGGAGATCCCCAACCTACGAGCAGTACTTC.

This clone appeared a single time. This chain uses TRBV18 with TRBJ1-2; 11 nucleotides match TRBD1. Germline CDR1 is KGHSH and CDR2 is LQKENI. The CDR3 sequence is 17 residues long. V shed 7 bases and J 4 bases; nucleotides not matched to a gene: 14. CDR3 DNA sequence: TGTGCCAGCTACCTAGACCCCGGGACAGGGGGACCCTATGGCTACACCTTC. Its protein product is CASYLDPGTGGPYGYTF.

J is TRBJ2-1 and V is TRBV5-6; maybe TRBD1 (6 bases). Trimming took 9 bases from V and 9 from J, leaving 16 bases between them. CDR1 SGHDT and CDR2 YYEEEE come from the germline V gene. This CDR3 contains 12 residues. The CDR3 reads CATTDRPGEQFF. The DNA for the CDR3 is TGTGCCACTACCGACAGGCCGGGTGAGCAGTTCTTC.